The source of this T cell receptor beta chain is a study of beta chain features in type 1 diabetes. Study-level results: For patients, the naive, central memory and Treg TCRB repertoires appeared more alike than for healthy donors. People with Type 1 diabetes carried modestly yet significantly shorter TCRB CDR3s in all four CD4+ subsets. VDJ junctions from patients with type 1 diabetes contained fewer insertions and more deletions.

Every bit of the isolated RNA underwent reverse transcription, so sequencing read expressed TCRB transcripts. The average read count of naive, central memory and regulatory T cell samples was 3 million to 4 million. TCRdb's copy holds only in-frame clones and misses some; the assay was immunoSEQ multiplex PCR. Here the sample spans about 340,000 clones, roughly 8.8% being singletons. As regards this clone: Its target is unknown.

V lost 5 bases to trimming and J lost 4 bases; unmatched junction nucleotides: 13. The CDR3 is 16 amino acids. Germline CDR1 is SQVTM and CDR2 is ANQGSEA. This TCR was sampled from a man aged 25 to 45 with type 1 diabetes. J is TRBJ1-3 and V is TRBV29-1, with TRBD1 matching over 8 bases. The sample consisted of central memory CD4+ T cells from blood. In DNA form, the CDR3 reads TGCAGCGTTAACACAGGGCGGACAGGGCGAGGAAACACCATATATTTT. Protein sequence: CSVNTGRTGRGNTIYF. The whole variable domain, filled in from reference TRBV29-1 and TRBJ1-3, reads SAVISQKPSRDICQRGTSLTIQCQVDSQVTMMFWYRQQPGQSLTLIATANQGSEATYESGFVIDKFPISRPNLTFSTLTVSNMSPEDSSIYLCSVNTGRTGRGNTIYFGEGSWLTVV.